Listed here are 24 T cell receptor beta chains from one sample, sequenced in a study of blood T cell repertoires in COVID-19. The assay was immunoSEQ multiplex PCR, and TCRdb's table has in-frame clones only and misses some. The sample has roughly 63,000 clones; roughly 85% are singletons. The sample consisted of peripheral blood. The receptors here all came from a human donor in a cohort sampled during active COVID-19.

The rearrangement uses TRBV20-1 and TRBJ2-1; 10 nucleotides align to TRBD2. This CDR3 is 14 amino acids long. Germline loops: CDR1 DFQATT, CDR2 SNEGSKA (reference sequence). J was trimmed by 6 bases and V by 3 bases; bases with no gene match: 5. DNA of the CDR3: TGCAGTGCTAGTAGCGGGAGGAGGGGCAATGAGCAGTTCTTC. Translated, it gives CSASSGRRGNEQFF.

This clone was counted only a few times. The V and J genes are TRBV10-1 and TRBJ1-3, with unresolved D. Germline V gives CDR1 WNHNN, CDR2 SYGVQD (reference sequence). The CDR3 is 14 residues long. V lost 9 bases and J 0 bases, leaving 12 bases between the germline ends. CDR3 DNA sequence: TGCGCCAGGCCTTTTCGGGGCTCTGGAAACACCATATATTTT. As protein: CARPFRGSGNTIYF.

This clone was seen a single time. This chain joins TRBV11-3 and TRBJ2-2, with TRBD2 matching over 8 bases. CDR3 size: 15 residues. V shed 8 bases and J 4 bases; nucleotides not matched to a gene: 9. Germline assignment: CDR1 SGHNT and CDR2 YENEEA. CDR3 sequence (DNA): TGTGCCAGCGCCCCTGGCGGGAGGACCACCGGGGAGCTGTTTTTT. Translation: CASAPGGRTTGELFF.

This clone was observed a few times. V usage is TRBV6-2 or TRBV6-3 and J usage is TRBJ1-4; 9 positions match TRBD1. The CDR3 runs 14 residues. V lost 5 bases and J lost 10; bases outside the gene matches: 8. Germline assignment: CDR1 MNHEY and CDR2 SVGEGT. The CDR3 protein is CASSRTGENAKLFF. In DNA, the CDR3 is TGTGCCAGCAGTCGGACAGGGGAGAACGCAAAACTGTTTTTT.

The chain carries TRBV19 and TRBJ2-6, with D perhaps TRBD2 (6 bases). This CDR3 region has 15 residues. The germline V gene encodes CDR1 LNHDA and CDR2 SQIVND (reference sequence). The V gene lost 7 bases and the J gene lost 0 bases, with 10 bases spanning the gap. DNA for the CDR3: TGTGCCAGTATAGGGCGGGACTCTGGGGCCAACGTCCTGACTTTC. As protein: CASIGRDSGANVLTF.

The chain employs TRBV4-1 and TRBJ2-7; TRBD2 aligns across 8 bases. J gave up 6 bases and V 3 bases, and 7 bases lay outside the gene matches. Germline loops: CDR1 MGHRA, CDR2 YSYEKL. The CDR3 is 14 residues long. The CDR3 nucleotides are TGCGCCAGCAGCCAGGGACTAGGGGGGCTCGAGCAGTACTTC. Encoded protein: CASSQGLGGLEQYF.

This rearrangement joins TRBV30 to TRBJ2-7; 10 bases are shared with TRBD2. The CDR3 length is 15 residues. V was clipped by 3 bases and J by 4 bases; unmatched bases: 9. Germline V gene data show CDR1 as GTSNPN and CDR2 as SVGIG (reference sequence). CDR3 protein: CAWRASSGSVYEQYF. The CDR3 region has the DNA TGTGCCTGGAGGGCCTCTAGCGGGAGTGTGTACGAGCAGTACTTC.

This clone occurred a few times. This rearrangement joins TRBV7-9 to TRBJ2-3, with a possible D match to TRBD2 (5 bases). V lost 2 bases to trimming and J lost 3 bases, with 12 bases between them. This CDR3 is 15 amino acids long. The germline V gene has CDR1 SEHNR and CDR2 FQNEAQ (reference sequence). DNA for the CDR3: TGTGCCAGCAGCTTATCGGGAACTCGAACAGATACGCAGTATTTT. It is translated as CASSLSGTRTDTQYF.

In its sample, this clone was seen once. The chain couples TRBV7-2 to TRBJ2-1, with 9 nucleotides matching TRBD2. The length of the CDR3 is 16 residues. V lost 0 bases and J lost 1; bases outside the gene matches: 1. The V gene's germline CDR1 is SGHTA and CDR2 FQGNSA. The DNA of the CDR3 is TGTGCCAGCAGCTTAGCAGCGGGAGGATCCTACAATGAGCAGTTCTTC. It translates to CASSLAAGGSYNEQFF. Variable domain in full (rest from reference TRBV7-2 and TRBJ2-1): GAGVSQSPSNKVTEKGKDVELRCDPISGHTALYWYRQSLGQGLEFLIYFQGNSAPDKSGLPSDRFSAERTGGSVSTLTIQRTQQEDSAVYLCASSLAAGGSYNEQFFGPGTRLTVL.

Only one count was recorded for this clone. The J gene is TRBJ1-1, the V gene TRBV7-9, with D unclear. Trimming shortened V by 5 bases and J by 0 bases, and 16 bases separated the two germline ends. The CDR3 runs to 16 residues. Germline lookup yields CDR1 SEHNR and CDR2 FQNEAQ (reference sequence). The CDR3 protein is CASSPYEWALNTEAFF. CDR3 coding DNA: TGTGCCAGCAGCCCCTATGAGTGGGCCCTGAACACTGAAGCTTTCTTT. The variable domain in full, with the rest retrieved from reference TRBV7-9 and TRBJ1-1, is DTGVSQNPRHKITKRGQNVTFRCDPISEHNRLYWYRQTLGQGPEFLTYFQNEAQLEKSRLLSDRFSAERPKGSFSTLEIQRTEQGDSAMYLCASSPYEWALNTEAFFGQGTRLTVV.

The CDR3 sequence: CASKLTGPSSYEQYF. CDR3 nucleotides: TGTGCCAGCAAGCTGACAGGGCCCAGCTCCTACGAGCAGTACTTC. The gene calls are TRBV2 and TRBJ2-7, with 7 positions matching TRBD1. V trimming: 7 bases; J trimming: 0 bases; junction bases outside the gene matches: 9. The CDR3 covers 15 residues. Germline CDR1 reads SNHLY; CDR2 reads FYNNEI. The full variable domain, with the rest looked up from reference TRBV2 and TRBJ2-7, is EPEVTQTPSHQVTQMGQEVILRCVPISNHLYFYWYRQILGQKVEFLVSFYNNEISEKSEIFDDQFSVERPDGSNFTLKIRSTKLEDSAMYFCASKLTGPSSYEQYFGPGTRLTVT.

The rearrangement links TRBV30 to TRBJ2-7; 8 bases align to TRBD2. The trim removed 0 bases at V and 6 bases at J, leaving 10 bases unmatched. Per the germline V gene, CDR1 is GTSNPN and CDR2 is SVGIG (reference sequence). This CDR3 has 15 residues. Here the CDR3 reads CAWSVKGTSIVEQYF. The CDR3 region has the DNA TGTGCCTGGAGTGTTAAGGGGACTAGTATCGTCGAGCAGTACTTC. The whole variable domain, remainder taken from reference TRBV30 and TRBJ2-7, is SQTIHQWPATLVQPVGSPLSLECTVEGTSNPNLYWYRQAAGRGLQLLFYSVGIGQISSEVPQNLSASRPQDRQFILSSKKLLLSDSGFYLCAWSVKGTSIVEQYFGPGTRLTVT.

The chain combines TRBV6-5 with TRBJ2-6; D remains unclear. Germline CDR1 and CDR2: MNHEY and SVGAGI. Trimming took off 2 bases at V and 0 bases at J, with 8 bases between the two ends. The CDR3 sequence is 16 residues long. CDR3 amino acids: CASSYGPPSGANVLTF. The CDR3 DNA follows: TGTGCCAGCAGTTACGGCCCGCCCTCTGGGGCCAACGTCCTGACTTTC.

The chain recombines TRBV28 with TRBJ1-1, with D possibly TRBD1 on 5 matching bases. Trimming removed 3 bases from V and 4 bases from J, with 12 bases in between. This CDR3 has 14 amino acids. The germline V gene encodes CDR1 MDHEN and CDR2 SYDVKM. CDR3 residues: CASSFTQGGTEAFF. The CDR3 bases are TGTGCCAGCAGTTTTACCCAGGGCGGCACTGAAGCTTTCTTT.

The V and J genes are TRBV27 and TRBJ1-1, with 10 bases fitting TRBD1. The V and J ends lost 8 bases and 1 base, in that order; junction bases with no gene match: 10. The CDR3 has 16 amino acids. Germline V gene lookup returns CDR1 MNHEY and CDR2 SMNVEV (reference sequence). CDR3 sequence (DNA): TGTGCCAGCGCTGACAGGGGGCGCGGGTCGAACACTGAAGCTTTCTTT. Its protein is CASADRGRGSNTEAFF.

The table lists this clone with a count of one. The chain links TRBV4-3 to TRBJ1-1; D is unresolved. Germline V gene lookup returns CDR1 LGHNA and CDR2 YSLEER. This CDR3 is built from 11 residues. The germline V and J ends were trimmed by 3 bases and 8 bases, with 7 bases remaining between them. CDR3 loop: CASSQGLEAFF. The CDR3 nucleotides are TGCGCCAGCAGCCAGGGCCTAGAAGCTTTCTTT.

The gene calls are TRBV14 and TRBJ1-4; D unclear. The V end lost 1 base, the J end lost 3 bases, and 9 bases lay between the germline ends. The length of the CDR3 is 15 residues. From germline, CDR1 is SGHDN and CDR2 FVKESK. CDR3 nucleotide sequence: TGTGCCAGCAGCCAAGGACAAACGGCTAATGAAAAACTGTTTTTT. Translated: CASSQGQTANEKLFF.

Written as DNA, the CDR3 is TGCGCCAGCAGCCAAGAGATCGCGGACACCGGGGAGCTGTTTTTT. Translating gives CASSQEIADTGELFF. The chain joins TRBV4-3 to TRBJ2-2; no clear D gene. Trimming took off 0 bases at V and 3 bases at J, with 8 bases between the two ends. The CDR3 has 15 residues. Germline V gene lookup returns CDR1 LGHNA and CDR2 YSLEER.

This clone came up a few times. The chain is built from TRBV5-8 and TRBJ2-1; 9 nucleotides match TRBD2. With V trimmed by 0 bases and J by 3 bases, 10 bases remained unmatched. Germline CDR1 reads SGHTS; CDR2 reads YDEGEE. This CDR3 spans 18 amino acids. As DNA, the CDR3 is TGTGCCAGCAGCTTGGGACTGGGGCGGGAGGGCGTCTACAATGAGCAGTTCTTC. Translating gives CASSLGLGREGVYNEQFF.

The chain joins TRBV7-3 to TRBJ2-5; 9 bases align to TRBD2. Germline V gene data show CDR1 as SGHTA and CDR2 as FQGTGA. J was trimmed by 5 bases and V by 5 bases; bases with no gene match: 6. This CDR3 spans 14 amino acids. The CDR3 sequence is CASSVSGRLETQYF. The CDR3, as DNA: TGTGCCAGCAGCGTGAGCGGGAGGTTGGAGACCCAGTACTTC.

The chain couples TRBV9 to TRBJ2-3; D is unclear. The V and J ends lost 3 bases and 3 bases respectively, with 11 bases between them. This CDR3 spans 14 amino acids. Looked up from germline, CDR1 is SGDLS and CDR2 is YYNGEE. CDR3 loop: CASSGRSGTDTQYF. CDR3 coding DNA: TGTGCCAGCAGCGGGCGGTCTGGAACAGATACGCAGTATTTT.

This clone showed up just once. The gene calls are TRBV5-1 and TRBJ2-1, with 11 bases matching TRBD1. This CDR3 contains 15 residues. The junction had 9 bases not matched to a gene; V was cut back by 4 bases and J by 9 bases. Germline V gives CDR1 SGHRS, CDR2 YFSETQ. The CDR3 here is CASSPGQGAFGEQFF. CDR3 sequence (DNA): TGCGCCAGCAGCCCCGGACAGGGGGCCTTTGGTGAGCAGTTCTTC.

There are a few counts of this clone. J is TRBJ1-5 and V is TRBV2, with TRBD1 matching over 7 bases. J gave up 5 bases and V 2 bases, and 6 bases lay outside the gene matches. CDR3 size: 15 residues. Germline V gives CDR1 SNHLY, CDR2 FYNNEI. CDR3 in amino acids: CASSEWLGQYQPQHF. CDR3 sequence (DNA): TGTGCCAGCAGTGAATGGTTGGGACAGTATCAGCCCCAGCATTTT.

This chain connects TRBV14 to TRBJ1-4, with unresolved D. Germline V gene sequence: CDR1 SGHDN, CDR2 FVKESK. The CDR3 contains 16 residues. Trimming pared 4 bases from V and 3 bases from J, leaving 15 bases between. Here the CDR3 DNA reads TGTGCCAGCAGCCTGAGGGCAGGTTTTGCTAATGAAAAACTGTTTTTT. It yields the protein CASSLRAGFANEKLFF.